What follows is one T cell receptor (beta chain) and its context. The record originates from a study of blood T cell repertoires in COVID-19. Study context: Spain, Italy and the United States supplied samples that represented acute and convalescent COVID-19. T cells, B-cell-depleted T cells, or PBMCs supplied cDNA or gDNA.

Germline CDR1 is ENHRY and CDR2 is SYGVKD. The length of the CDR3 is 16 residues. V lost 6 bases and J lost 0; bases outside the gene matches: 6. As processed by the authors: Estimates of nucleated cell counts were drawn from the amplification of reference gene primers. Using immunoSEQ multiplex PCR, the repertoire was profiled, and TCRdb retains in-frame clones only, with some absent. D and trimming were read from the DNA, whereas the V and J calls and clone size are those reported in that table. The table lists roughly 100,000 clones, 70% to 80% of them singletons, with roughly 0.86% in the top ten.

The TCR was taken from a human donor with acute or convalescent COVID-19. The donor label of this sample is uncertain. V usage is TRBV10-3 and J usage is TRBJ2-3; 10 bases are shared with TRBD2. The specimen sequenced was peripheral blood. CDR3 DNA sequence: TGTGCCATCAGCCCCCTAGCGGGGGCAAGCACAGATACGCAGTATTTT. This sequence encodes CAISPLAGASTDTQYF.